The subject of this entry is one T cell receptor (beta chain). Antigen specificity is unknown. The sample belongs to a study of T cell clonotyping in hematopoietic cell transplantation. Regarding the study as a whole: After transplant, recipient diversity fell while pathologically expanded clonotypes grew through day 180. At the given depth, recipient repertoires were over 95% de novo clonotypes.

The V end was cut by 4 bases, the J end by 7 bases, with 8 bases between. CDR1 and CDR2 from the germline V gene are SGHRS and YFSETQ. This CDR3 region has 11 residues. Libraries were prepared by immunoSEQ multiplex PCR; TCRdb keeps only in-frame clonotypes and omits some of them. The repertoire holds roughly 44,000 clones, with about 95% as singletons. Source material: peripheral blood mononuclear cells. The sequence came from a man aged 30-40 years in good health. Some clones in this sample may be carry-over from other donors' samples. The chain combines TRBV5-1 with TRBJ2-5; D is undetermined. The CDR3 DNA reads TGCGCCAGCAGCGGTCTGGTGACCCAGTACTTC. Its protein is CASSGLVTQYF.